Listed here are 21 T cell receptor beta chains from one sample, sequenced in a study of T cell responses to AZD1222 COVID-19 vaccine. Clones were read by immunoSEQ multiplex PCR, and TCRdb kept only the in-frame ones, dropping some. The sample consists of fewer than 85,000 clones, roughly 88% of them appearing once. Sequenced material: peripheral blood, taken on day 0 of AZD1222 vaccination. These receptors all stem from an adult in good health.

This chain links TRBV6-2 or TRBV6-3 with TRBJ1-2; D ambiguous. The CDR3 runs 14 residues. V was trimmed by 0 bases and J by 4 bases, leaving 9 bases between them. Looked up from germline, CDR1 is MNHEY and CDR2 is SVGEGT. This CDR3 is CASSYSVRLYGYTF. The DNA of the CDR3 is TGTGCCAGCAGTTACTCGGTCCGGCTCTATGGCTACACCTTC.

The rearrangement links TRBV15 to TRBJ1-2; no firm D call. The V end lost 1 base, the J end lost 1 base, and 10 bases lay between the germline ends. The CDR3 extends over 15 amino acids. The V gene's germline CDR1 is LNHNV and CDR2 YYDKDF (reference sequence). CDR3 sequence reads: CATSRVVADNYGYTF. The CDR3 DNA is TGTGCCACCAGCAGAGTAGTCGCAGATAACTATGGCTACACCTTC.

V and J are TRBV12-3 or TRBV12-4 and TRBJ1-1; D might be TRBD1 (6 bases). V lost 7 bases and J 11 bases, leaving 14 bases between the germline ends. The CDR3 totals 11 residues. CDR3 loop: CASNRDGGAFF. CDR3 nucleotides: TGTGCCAGCAACAGGGATGGGGGGGCTTTCTTT.

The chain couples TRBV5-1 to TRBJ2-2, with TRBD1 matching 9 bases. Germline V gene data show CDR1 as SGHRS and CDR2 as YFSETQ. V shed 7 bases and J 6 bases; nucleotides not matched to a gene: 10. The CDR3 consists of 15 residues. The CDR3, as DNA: TGCGCCAGCCACCGGGACAGGGTTAATTCCGGGGAGCTGTTTTTT. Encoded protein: CASHRDRVNSGELFF. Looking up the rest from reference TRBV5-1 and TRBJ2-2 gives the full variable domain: KAGVTQTPRYLIKTRGQQVTLSCSPISGHRSVSWYQQTPGQGLQFLFEYFSETQRNKGNFPGRFSGRQFSNSRSEMNVSTLELGDSALYLCASHRDRVNSGELFFGEGSRLTVL.

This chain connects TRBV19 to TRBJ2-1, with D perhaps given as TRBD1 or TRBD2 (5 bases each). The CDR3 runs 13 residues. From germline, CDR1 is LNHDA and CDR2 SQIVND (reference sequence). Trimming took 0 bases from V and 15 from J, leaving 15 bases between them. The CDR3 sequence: CASSIDRGASMFF. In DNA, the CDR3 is TGTGCCAGTAGTATAGATCGGGGCGCATCCATGTTCTTC.

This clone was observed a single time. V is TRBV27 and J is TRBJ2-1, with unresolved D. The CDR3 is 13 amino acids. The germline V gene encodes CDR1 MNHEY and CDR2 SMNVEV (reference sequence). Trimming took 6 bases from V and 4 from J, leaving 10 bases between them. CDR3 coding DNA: TGTGCCAGCAGGTTTAGGGTATACAATGAGCAGTTCTTC. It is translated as CASRFRVYNEQFF.

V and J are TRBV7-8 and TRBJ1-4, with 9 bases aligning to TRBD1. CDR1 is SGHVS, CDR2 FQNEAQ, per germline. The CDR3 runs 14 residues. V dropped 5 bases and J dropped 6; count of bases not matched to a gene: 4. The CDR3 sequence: CASSMTGGDEKLFF. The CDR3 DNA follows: TGTGCCAGCAGCATGACAGGGGGAGATGAAAAACTGTTTTTT.

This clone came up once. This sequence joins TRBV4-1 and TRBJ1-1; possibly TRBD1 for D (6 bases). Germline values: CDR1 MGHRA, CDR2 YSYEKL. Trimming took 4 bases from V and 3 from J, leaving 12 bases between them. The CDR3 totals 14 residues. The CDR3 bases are TGCGCCAGCAGCCCCGGGGGCAGGGACACTGAAGCTTTCTTT. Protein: CASSPGGRDTEAFF.

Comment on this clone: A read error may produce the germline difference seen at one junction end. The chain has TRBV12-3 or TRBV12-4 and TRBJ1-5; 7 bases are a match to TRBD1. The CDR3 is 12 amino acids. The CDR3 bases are TGTGCCAGCAGTTTAATTGGGGACAGTCCTCTTTTT. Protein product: CASSLIGDSPLF.

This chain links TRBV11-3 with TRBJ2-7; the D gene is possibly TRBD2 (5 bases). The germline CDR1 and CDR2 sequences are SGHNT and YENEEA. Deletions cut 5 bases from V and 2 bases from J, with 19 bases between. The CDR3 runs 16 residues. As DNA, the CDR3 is TGTGCCAGCAGCGTCAGGCGGGTGGGGATAACCTACGAGCAGTACTTC. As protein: CASSVRRVGITYEQYF.

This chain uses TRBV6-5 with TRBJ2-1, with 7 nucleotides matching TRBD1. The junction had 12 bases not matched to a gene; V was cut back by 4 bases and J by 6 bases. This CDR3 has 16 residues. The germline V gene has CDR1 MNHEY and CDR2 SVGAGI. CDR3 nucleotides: TGTGCCAGCAGTTCACAGGGGTTTAGATCTGGCAATGAGCAGTTCTTC. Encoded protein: CASSSQGFRSGNEQFF.

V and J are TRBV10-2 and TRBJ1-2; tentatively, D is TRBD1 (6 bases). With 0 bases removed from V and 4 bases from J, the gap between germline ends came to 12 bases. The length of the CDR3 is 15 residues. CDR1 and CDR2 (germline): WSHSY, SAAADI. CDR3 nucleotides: TGCGCCAGCAGTGAGTCGAGAACAGGGCTCTATGGCTACACCTTC. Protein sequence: CASSESRTGLYGYTF.

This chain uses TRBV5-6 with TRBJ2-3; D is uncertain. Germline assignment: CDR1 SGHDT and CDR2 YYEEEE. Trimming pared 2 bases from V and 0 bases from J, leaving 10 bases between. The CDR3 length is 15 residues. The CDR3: CASSFRALSTDTQYF. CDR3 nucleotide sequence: TGTGCCAGCAGCTTTCGGGCGTTAAGCACAGATACGCAGTATTTT.

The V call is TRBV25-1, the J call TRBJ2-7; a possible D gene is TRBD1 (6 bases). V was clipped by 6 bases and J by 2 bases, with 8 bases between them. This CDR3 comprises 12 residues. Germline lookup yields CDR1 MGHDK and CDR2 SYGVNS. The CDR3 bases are TGTGCCAGCAGCGGGACACCCTACGAGCAGTACTTC. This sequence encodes CASSGTPYEQYF.

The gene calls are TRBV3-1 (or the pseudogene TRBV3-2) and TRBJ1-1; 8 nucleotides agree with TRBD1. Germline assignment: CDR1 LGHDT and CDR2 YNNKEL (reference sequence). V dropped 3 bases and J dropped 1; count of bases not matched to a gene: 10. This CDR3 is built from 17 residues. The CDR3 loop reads CASSQNRQGIKNTEAFF. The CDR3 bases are TGTGCCAGCAGCCAGAACCGACAGGGGATAAAGAACACTGAAGCTTTCTTT.

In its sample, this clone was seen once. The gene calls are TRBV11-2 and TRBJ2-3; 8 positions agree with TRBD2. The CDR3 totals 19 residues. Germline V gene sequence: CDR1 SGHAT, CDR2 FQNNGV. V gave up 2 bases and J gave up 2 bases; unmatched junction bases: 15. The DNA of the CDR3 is TGTGCCAGCAGCTTAAGTCTTGAGGGACTAGAGGCATTCACAGATACGCAGTATTTT. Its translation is CASSLSLEGLEAFTDTQYF.

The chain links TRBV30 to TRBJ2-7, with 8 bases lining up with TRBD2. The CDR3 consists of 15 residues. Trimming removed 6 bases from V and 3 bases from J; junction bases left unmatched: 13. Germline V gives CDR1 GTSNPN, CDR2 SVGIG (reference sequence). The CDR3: CACEPGGIVGYEQYF. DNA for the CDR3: TGTGCCTGCGAACCGGGAGGGATAGTTGGCTACGAGCAGTACTTC.

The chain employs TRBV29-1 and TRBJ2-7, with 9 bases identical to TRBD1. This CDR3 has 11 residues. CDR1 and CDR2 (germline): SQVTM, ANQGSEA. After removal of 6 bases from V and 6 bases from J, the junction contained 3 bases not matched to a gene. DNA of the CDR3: TGCAGCGTAGGGACAGGGCTCGAGCAGTACTTC. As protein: CSVGTGLEQYF.

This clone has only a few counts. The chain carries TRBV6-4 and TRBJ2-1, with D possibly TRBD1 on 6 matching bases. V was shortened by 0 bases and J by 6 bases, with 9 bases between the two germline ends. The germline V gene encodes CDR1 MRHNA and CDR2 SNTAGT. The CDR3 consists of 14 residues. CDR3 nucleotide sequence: TGTGCCAGCAGTGACTCGAGAGGGGGCAATGAGCAGTTCTTC. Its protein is CASSDSRGGNEQFF.

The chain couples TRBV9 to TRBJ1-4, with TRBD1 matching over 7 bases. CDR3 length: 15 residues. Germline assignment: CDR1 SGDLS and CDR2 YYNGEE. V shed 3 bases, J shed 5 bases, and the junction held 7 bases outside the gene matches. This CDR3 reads CASSDPGGENEKLFF. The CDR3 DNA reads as TGTGCCAGCAGCGATCCAGGGGGAGAAAATGAAAAACTGTTTTTT.

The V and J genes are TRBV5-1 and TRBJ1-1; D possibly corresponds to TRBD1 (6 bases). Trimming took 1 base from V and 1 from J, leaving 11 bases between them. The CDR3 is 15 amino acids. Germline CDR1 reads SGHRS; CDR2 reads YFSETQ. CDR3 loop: CASSLYAGANTEAFF. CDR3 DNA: TGCGCCAGCAGCTTGTACGCAGGGGCGAACACTGAAGCTTTCTTT. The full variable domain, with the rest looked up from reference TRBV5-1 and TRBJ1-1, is KAGVTQTPRYLIKTRGQQVTLSCSPISGHRSVSWYQQTPGQGLQFLFEYFSETQRNKGNFPGRFSGRQFSNSRSEMNVSTLELGDSALYLCASSLYAGANTEAFFGQGTRLTVV.